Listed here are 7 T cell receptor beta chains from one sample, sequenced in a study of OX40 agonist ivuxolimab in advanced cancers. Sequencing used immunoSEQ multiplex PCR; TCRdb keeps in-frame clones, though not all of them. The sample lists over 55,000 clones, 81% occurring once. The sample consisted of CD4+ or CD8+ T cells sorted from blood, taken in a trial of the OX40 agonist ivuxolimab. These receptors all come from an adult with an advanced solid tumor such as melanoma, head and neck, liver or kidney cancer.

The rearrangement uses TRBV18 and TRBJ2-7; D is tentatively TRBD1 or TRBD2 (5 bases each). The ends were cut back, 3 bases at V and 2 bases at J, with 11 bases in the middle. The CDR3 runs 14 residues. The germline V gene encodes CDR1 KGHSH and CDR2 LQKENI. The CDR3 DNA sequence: TGTGCCAGCTCACCGGGAAGGGGACCCTACGAGCAGTACTTC. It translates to CASSPGRGPYEQYF.

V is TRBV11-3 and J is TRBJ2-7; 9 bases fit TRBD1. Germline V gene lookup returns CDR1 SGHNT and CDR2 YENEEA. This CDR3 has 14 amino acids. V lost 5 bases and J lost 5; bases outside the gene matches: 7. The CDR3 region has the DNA TGTGCCAGCAGCACCAGGACAGGGGAGGACGAGCAGTACTTC. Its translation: CASSTRTGEDEQYF.

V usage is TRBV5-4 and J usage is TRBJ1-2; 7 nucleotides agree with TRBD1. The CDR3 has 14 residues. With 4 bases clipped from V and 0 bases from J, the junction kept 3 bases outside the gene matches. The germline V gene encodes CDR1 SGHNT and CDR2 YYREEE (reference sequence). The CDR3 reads CASSRQGPNYGYTF. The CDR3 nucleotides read TGTGCCAGCAGCCGACAGGGACCTAACTATGGCTACACCTTC.

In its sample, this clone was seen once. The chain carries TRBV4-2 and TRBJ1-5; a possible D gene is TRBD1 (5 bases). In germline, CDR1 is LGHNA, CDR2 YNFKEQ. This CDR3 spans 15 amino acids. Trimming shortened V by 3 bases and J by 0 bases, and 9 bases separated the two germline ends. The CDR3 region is CASSQGVNSNQPQHF. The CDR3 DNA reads TGTGCCAGCAGCCAGGGGGTAAATAGCAATCAGCCCCAGCATTTT.

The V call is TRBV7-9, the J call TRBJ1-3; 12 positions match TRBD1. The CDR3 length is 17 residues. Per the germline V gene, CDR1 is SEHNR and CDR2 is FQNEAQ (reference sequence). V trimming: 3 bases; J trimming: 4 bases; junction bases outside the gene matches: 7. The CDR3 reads CASSFSAGTGGGNTIYF. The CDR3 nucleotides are TGTGCCAGCAGCTTCAGCGCCGGGACAGGGGGCGGAAACACCATATATTTT.

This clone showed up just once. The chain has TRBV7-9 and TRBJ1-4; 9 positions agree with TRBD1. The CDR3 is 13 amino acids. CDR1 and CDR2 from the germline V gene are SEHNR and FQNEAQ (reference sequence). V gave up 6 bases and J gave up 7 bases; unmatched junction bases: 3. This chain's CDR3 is CASRQGAGEKLFF. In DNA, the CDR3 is TGTGCCAGCAGACAGGGGGCCGGTGAAAAACTGTTTTTT.

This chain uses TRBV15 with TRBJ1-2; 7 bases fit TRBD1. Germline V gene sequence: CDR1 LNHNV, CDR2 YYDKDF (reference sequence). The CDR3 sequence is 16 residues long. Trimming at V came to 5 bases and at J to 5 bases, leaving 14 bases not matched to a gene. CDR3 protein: CATSSGGGQLTYGYTF. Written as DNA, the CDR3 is TGTGCCACCAGCTCTGGGGGGGGACAGCTTACATATGGCTACACCTTC.